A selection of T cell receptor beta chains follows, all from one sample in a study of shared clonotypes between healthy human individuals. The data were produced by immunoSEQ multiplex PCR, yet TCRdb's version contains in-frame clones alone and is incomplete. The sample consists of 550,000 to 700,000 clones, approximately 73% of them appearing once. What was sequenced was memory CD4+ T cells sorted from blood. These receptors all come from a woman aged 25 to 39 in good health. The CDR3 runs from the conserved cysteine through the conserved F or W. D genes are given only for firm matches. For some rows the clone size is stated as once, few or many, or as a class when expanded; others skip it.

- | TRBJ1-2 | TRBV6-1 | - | TGTGCCAGCACCGAAGGAGGGCTTTATGGCTACACCTTC | CASTEGGLYGYTF
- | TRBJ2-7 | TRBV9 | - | TGTGCCAGCAGCACGACAGGTCCAGGCGAGCAGTACTTC | CASSTTGPGEQYF
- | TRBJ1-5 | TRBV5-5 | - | TGTGCCAGCAGCTCCAAGGGGGATGGCAATCAGCCCCAGCATTTT | CASSSKGDGNQPQHF
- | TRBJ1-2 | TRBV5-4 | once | TGTGCCAGCAGCTTGGACAGTCATGGCTACACCTTC | CASSLDSHGYTF
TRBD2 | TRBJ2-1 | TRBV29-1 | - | TGCAGCGTTTATACCGGGACTAGCGATTACAATGAGCAGTTCTTC | CSVYTGTSDYNEQFF
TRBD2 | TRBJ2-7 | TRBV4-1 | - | TGCGCCAGCAGCCAAGATGAGCGGGGAGCCTACGAGCAGTACTTC | CASSQDERGAYEQYF
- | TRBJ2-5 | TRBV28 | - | TGTGCCAGCAGTTTGGCTAGCCGGCCGGAGACCCAGTACTTC | CASSLASRPETQYF
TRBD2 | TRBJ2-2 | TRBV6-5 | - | TGTGCCAGCAGGAGGACTAGCGGGAGTGGCGGGGAGCTGTTTTTT | CASRRTSGSGGELFF
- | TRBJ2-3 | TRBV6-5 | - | TGTGCCAGCAGTTACTCCAGGAGCACAGATACGCAGTATTTT | CASSYSRSTDTQYF
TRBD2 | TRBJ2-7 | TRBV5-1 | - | TGCGCCAGCAGCTTGGGACCGGGACTAGCGGGGCCCACCTACGAGCAGTACTTC | CASSLGPGLAGPTYEQYF
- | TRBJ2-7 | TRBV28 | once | TGTGCCAGTTCGGGTAGCGCACCCTACGAGCAGTACTTC | CASSGSAPYEQYF
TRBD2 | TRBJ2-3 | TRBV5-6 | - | TGTGCCAGCAGCTTGTACGGGAGGGGCACAGATACGCAGTATTTT | CASSLYGRGTDTQYF
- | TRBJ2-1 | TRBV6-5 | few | TGTGCCAGCAGTTACCTTGGTAGCCGCTATGAGCAGTTCTTC | CASSYLGSRYEQFF
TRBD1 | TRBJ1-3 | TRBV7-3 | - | TGTGCCAGCAGCTTAAACCCGACAGGGGGGCGAAACACCATATATTTT | CASSLNPTGGRNTIYF
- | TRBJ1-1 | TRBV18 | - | TGTGCCAGCTCGGGGACACCTGGGGTCACTGAAGCTTTCTTT | CASSGTPGVTEAFF
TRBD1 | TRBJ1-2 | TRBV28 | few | TGTGCCAGCAGTTCGACAGGGTACTATGGCTACACCTTC | CASSSTGYYGYTF
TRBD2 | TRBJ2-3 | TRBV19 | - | TGTGCCAGTAGTCGCTCCTTTGCGGGAGGCACAGATACGCAGTATTTT | CASSRSFAGGTDTQYF
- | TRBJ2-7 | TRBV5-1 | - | TGCGCCAGCAGCTTGGTCCCATTGTCGGATTCCTACGAGCAGTACTTC | CASSLVPLSDSYEQYF
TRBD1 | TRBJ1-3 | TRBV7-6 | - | TGTGCCAGCAGCCTCAGGACAGGGAGGACCATATATTTT | CASSLRTGRTIYF
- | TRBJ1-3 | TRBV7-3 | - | TGTGCCAGCAGCTTACAGTACACAAAAGTCTCTGGAAACACCATATATTTT | CASSLQYTKVSGNTIYF
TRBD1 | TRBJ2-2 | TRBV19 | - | TGTGCCAGTATCTCAATCGACAGGGGTGGCACCGGGGAGCTGTTTTTT | CASISIDRGGTGELFF
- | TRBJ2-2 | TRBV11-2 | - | TGTGCCAGCAGCTTAGGGTGGGACCAGACCGGGGAGCTGTTTTTT | CASSLGWDQTGELFF
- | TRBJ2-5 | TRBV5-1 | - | TGCGCCAGCAGCAGGGTCTCCGGGCCTGAGGAGACCCAGTACTTC | CASSRVSGPEETQYF
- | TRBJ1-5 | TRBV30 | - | TGTGCCTGGAGTGTGGGGATAGGGGGGAGGCCCCAGCATTTT | CAWSVGIGGRPQHF
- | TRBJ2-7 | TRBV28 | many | TGTGCCTCCGCCGCGGCGCGCGAGCAGTACTTC | CASAAAREQYF
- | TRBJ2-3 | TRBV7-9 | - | TGTGCCAGCAGCTTAGCCCACCAGGGACGGGCGCAGTATTTT | CASSLAHQGRAQYF
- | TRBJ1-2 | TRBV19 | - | TGTGCCAGTAGTCGGGGTCGCCATGGCTACACCTTC | CASSRGRHGYTF
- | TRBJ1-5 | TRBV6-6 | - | TGTGCCAGCAGTTACGGTCCACTTAGCAATCAGCCCCAGCATTTT | CASSYGPLSNQPQHF
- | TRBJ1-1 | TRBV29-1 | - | TGCAGCGGAGCCACACCGAACACTGAAGCTTTCTTT | CSGATPNTEAFF
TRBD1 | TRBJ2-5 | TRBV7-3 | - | TGTGCCAGCAGCACCCACAGGGGTGACAAGACCCAGTACTTC | CASSTHRGDKTQYF
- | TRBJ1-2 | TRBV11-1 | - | TGTGCCAGCAGCTTCAACGGGGTCACGAACTATGGCTACACCTTC | CASSFNGVTNYGYTF
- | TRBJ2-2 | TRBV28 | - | TGTGCCAGCAGACGGGACCTAGGAGTGACCGGGGAGCTGTTTTTT | CASRRDLGVTGELFF
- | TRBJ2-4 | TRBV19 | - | TGTGCCAGTAACACCTATGAGAAAAACATTCAGTACTTC | CASNTYEKNIQYF
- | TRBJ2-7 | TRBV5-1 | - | TGCGCCAGCGCTGGCGGGATCTCCTACGAGCAGTACTTC | CASAGGISYEQYF
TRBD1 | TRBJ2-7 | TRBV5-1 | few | TGCGCCAGCAGCCCATGGACAGGGGAGGACGAGCAGTACTTC | CASSPWTGEDEQYF
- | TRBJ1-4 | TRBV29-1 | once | TGCAGCTTTACTACCACCACAACTAATGAAAAACTGTTTTTT | CSFTTTTTNEKLFF
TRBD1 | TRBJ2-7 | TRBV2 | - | TGTGCCAGCAGCGCCGACAGGGGGCAGTACTTC | CASSADRGQYF
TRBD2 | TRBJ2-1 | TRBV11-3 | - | TGTGCCAGCAGCTTAGGACTAGCGGGAAACAATGAGCAGTTCTTC | CASSLGLAGNNEQFF
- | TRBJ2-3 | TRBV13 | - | TGTGCCAGTACAGGGACGTACACAGATACGCAGTATTTT | CASTGTYTDTQYF
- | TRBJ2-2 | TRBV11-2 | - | TGTGCCAGCAGCTTAGGGGTCAGGAACACCGGGGAGCTGTTTTTT | CASSLGVRNTGELFF
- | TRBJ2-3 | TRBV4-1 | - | TGCGCCAGCAGCCAAGAACGGGGGCGGGATACGCAGTATTTT | CASSQERGRDTQYF
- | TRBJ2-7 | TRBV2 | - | TGTGCCAGCCGTGGGTCCTACGAGCAGTACTTC | CASRGSYEQYF
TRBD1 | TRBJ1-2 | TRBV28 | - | TGTGCCAGCAGTTTGGAAAGGGGGCTCGGGGGCTACACCTTC | CASSLERGLGGYTF
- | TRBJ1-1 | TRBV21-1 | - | TGTGCCAGCAGCAAAACCCAGCGATACAGGGACTTGAACACTGAAGCTTTCTTT | CASSKTQRYRDLNTEAFF
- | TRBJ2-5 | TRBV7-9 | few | TGTGCCAGCAGCTTAGGGATGGGGAGAGAGACCCAGTACTTC | CASSLGMGRETQYF
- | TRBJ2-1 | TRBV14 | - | TGTGCCAGCAGCCGGGACGTTCAGAGTTACAATGAGCAGTTCTTC | CASSRDVQSYNEQFF
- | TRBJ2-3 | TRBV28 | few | TGTGCCAGCAGTTTATTCGACGGGATCGCCACAGATACGCAGTATTTT | CASSLFDGIATDTQYF